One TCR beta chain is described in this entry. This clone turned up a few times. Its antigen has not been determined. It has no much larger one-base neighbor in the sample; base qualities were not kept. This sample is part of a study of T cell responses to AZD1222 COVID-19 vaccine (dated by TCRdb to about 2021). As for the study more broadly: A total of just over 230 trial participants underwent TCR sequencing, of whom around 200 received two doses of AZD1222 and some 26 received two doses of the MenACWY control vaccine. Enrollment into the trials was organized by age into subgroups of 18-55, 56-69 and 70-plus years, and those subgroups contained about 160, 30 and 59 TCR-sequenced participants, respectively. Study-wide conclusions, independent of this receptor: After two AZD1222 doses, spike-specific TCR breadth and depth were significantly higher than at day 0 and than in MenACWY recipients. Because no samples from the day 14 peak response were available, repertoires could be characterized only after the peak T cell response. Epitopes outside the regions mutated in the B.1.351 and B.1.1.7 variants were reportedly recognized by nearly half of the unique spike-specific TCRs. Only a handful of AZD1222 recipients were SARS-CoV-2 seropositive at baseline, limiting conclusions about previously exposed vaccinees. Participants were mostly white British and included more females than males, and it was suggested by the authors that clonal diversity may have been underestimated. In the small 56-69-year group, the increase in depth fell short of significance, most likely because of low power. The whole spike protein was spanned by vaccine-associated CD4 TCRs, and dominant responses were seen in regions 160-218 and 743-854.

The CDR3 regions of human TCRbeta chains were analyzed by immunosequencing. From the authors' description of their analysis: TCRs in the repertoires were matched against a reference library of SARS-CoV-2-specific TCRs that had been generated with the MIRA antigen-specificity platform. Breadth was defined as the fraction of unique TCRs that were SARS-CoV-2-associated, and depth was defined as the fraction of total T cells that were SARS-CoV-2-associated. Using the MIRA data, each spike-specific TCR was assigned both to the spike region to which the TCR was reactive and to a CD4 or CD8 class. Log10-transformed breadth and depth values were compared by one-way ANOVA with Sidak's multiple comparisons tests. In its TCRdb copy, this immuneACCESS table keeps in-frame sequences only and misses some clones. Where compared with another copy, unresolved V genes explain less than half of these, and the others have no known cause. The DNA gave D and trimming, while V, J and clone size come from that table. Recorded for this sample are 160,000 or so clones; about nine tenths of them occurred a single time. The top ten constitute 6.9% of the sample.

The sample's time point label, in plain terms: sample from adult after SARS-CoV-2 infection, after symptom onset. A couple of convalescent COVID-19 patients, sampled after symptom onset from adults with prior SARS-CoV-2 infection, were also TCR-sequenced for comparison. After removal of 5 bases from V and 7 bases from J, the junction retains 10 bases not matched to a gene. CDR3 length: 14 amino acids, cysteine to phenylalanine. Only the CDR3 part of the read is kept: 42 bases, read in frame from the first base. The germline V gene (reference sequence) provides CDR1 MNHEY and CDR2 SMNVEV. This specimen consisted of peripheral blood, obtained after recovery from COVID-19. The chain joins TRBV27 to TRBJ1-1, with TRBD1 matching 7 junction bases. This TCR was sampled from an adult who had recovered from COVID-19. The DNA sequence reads TGTGCCAGCAGTCTAGAAACCCAGGGGGGTGAAGCTTTCTTT. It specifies CASSLETQGGEAFF.